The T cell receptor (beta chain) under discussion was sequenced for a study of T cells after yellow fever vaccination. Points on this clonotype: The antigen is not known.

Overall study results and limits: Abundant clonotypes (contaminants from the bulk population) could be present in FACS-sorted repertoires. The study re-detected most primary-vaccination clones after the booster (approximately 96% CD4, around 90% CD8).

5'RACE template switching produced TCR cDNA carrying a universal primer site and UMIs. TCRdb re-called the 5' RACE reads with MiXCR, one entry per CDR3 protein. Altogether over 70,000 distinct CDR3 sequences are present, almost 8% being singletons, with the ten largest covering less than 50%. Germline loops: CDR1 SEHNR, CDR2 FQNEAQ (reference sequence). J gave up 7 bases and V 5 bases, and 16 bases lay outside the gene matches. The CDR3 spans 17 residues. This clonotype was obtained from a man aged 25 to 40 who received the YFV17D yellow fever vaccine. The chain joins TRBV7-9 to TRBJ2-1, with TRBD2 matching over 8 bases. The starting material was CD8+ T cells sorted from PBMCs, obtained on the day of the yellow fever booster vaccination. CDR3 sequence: CASSLTNSGTGSNEQFF. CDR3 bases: TGTGCCAGCAGCCTTACGAATAGCGGGACGGGATCAAATGAGCAGTTCTTC.